A selection of T cell receptor beta chains follows, all from one sample in a study of T cells in Graves' hyperthyroidism and ophthalmopathy. TCRdb called the multiplex PCR reads again in MiXCR, with one record for every CDR3 protein. The data show some 400,000 distinct CDR3 sequences, with 13% seen just once and less than 25% held by the top ten. The specimen sequenced was blood. The receptors derive from a man younger than 40 with Graves' hyperthyroidism that later progressed to Graves' ophthalmopathy. The CDR3 runs from the conserved cysteine through the conserved F or W. A D gene is named only where the DNA matches it firmly. Clone size is stated in some rows and not others, as once, few, many or a class when expanded.

cdr3_aa | cdr3_nt | d_call | v_call | clone_size | cdr3_length | j_call
CASSAGLTGVGGTQYF | TGTGCCAGCAGTGCGGGCCTTACAGGGGTTGGAGGGACCCAGTACTTC | TRBD1 | TRBV6-1 | few | 16 | TRBJ2-5
CASSKYREETQYF | TGTGCCAGTAGTAAATACAGGGAAGAGACCCAGTACTTC | . | TRBV19 | few | 13 | TRBJ2-5
CSASAGGSGNTIYF | TGCAGTGCTAGTGCTGGGGGCTCTGGAAACACCATATATTTT | . | TRBV20-1 | many | 14 | TRBJ1-3
CASSLIGGIGTDTQYF | TGTGCCAGCAGCTTAATCGGGGGCATTGGCACAGATACGCAGTATTTT | . | TRBV11-3 | many | 16 | TRBJ2-3
CASSQVAGWSSTEAFF | TGCGCCAGCAGCCAAGTAGCAGGGTGGTCGTCCACTGAAGCTTTCTTT | . | TRBV4-1 | many | 16 | TRBJ1-1
CASSSSRGRNQPQHF | TGTGCCAGCAGTTCGAGCCGGGGGCGCAATCAGCCCCAGCATTTT | . | TRBV27 | many | 15 | TRBJ1-5
CASRRTGGAEQYF | TGTGCCAGCAGGCGGACAGGGGGCGCTGAGCAGTACTTC | TRBD1 | TRBV28 | many | 13 | TRBJ2-7
CASSYSTSGTYEQYF | TGTGCCAGCAGTTACTCGACTAGCGGGACCTACGAGCAGTACTTC | TRBD2 | TRBV6-5 | many | 15 | TRBJ2-7
CASSQVRNRDLMVRNTEAFF | TGCGCCAGCAGCCAAGTGCGCAACAGGGATCTTATGGTACGGAACACTGAAGCTTTCTTT | . | TRBV4-1 | few | 20 | TRBJ1-1
CASSAASGATDAQYF | TGTGCCAGCAGCGCGGCTAGCGGGGCTACAGATGCGCAGTATTTT | TRBD2 | TRBV11-2 | . | 15 | TRBJ2-3
CASSPDSLNQPQHF | TGTGCCAGCAGCCCGGACAGTCTCAATCAGCCCCAGCATTTT | . | TRBV7-6 | many | 14 | TRBJ1-5
CASGRRAGEQYF | TGTGCCAGCGGTCGGAGAGCGGGAGAGCAGTACTTC | TRBD2 | TRBV6-1 | many | 12 | TRBJ2-7
CAVGGANTGELFF | TGTGCCGTCGGGGGGGCGAACACCGGGGAGCTGTTTTTT | TRBD2 | TRBV6-1 | few | 13 | TRBJ2-2
CARRTGDSYNEQFF | TGTGCCAGAAGGACAGGGGACTCCTACAATGAGCAGTTCTTC | TRBD1 | TRBV6-1 | . | 14 | TRBJ2-1
CASSYDGANTGELFF | TGTGCCAGCAGTTACGACGGGGCGAACACCGGGGAGCTGTTTTTT | . | TRBV6-5 | few | 15 | TRBJ2-2
CASSLGKDTQYF | TGTGCCAGCAGTTTAGGGAAAGATACGCAGTATTTT | . | TRBV12-3/TRBV12-4 | few | 12 | TRBJ2-3
CASSQAGGMAQHF | TGCGCCAGCAGCCAGGCGGGCGGGATGGCCCAGCATTTT | . | TRBV4-1 | few | 13 | TRBJ1-5
CSARTSGGASADEQFF | TGCAGTGCTAGGACTAGCGGGGGGGCCTCGGCCGATGAGCAGTTCTTC | TRBD2 | TRBV20-1 | . | 16 | TRBJ2-1
CASSESGIRGYTF | TGTGCCAGCAGTGAATCTGGTATTCGAGGCTACACCTTC | . | TRBV6-1 | many | 13 | TRBJ1-2
CASSWGGRSYNEQFF | TGTGCCAGCAGCTGGGGGGGGAGGTCCTACAATGAGCAGTTCTTC | TRBD2 | TRBV7-2 | many | 15 | TRBJ2-1
CASSFTGSADTQYF | TGTGCCAGCAGCTTTACAGGGAGCGCAGATACGCAGTATTTT | . | TRBV7-9 | many | 14 | TRBJ2-3
CAIAGSGFSYNEQFF | TGTGCCATTGCAGGTAGCGGGTTCTCCTACAATGAGCAGTTCTTC | TRBD2 | TRBV30 | . | 15 | TRBJ2-1
CASSLGGQTGELFF | TGTGCCAGCAGCTTAGGGGGACAGACCGGGGAGCTGTTTTTT | TRBD1 | TRBV11-2 | many | 14 | TRBJ2-2
CASSRPGTGLMRTDTQYF | TGTGCCAGCAGCCGTCCCGGGACAGGGTTGATGCGCACAGATACGCAGTATTTT | TRBD1 | TRBV5-6 | many | 18 | TRBJ2-3
CASSQGHYTEAFF | TGTGCCAGCAGCCAGGGACATTACACTGAAGCTTTCTTT | . | TRBV3-1 | many | 13 | TRBJ1-1
CASSPTGPPLHF | TGTGCCAGCAGCCCAACCGGGCCACCCCTCCACTTT | . | TRBV9 | . | 12 | TRBJ1-6
CASSGYTGGQPQHF | TGCGCCAGCAGTGGGTACACGGGAGGGCAGCCCCAGCATTTT | . | TRBV10-2 | many | 14 | TRBJ1-5
CASSVDRPGANVLTF | TGTGCCAGCAGCGTAGACAGACCTGGGGCCAACGTCCTGACTTTC | . | TRBV9 | . | 15 | TRBJ2-6
CSVIPAGLGYGYTF | TGCAGCGTTATTCCGGCAGGGTTGGGCTATGGCTACACCTTC | . | TRBV29-1 | many | 14 | TRBJ1-2
CAISDNMNTEAFF | TGTGCCATCTCGGATAACATGAACACTGAAGCTTTCTTT | . | TRBV10-3 | few | 13 | TRBJ1-1
CASSVANTGELFF | TGTGCCAGCAGTGTCGCGAACACCGGGGAGCTGTTTTTT | . | TRBV12-3/TRBV12-4 | many | 13 | TRBJ2-2